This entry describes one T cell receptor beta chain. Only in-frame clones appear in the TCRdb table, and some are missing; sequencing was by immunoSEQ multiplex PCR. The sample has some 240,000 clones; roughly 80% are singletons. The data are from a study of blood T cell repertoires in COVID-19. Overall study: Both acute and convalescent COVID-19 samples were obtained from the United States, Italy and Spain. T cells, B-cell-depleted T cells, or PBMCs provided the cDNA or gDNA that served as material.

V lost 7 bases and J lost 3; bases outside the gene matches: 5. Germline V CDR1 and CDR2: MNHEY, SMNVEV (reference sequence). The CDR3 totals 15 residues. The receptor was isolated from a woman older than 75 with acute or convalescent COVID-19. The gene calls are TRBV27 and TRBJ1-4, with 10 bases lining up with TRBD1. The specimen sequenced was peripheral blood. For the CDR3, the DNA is TGTGCCAGCAATGACAGGGGGCGATCTAATGAAAAACTGTTTTTT. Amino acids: CASNDRGRSNEKLFF. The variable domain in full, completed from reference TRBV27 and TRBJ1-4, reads EAQVTQNPRYLITVTGKKLTVTCSQNMNHEYMSWYRQDPGLGLRQIYYSMNVEVTDKGDVPEGYKVSRKEKRNFPLILESPSPNQTSLYFCASNDRGRSNEKLFFGSGTQLSVL.